This is a list of T cell receptor beta chains from one sample in a study of shared clonotypes between healthy human individuals. The repertoire was sequenced with immunoSEQ multiplex PCR; TCRdb's copy has only in-frame clones and lacks some. Of roughly 2.5 million clones in the sample, roughly 92% were seen once. The sequencing sample was made of naive CD4+ T cells sorted from blood. The origin of the receptors is a man between 18 and 35 years old in good health. Each CDR3 is given with its conserved first and last residue. A D gene is named only where the DNA matches it firmly. Size values are once, few and many counts, or a class for expanded clones, and some rows have none.

-	TRBV30	TRBJ1-1	-	13	CAWSMALNTEAFF	TGTGCCTGGAGTATGGCACTGAACACTGAAGCTTTCTTT
-	TRBV25-1	TRBJ2-7	TRBD2	14	CASSHLAVPYEQYF	TGTGCCAGCAGTCATCTAGCGGTTCCCTACGAGCAGTACTTC
-	TRBV4-1	TRBJ2-7	-	16	CASSQNPGTNFYEQYF	TGCGCCAGCAGCCAAAACCCCGGGACAAATTTCTACGAGCAGTACTTC
-	TRBV7-9	TRBJ2-1	-	14	CASSPTGLHNEQFF	TGTGCCAGCAGCCCGACAGGTTTACACAATGAGCAGTTCTTC
-	TRBV7-6	TRBJ1-6	-	18	CASSLVSGTGGQDSPLHF	TGTGCCAGCAGCTTAGTGTCGGGCACAGGAGGGCAGGATTCACCCCTCCACTTT
-	TRBV9	TRBJ1-2	-	16	CASSVNPTGSAEGYTF	TGTGCCAGCAGCGTAAACCCCACTGGGTCAGCCGAAGGCTACACCTTC
-	TRBV7-8	TRBJ1-4	-	14	CASSLLPTNEKLFF	TGTGCCAGCAGCTTGTTACCGACTAATGAAAAACTGTTTTTT
-	TRBV18	TRBJ1-4	-	17	CASSPAPRAPRGEKLFF	TGTGCCAGCTCACCAGCGCCGCGGGCGCCAAGAGGTGAAAAACTGTTTTTT
once	TRBV6-5	TRBJ2-6	-	14	CATASASGANVLTF	TGTGCCACCGCCTCCGCGAGTGGGGCCAACGTCCTGACTTTC
-	TRBV19	TRBJ1-1	-	16	CASSLLRTAGNLKAFF	TGTGCCAGTAGTCTACTACGAACGGCAGGGAACCTAAAAGCTTTCTTT
-	TRBV5-4	TRBJ1-5	-	15	CASSLGHRFNQPQHF	TGTGCCAGCAGCTTGGGCCACAGATTCAATCAGCCCCAGCATTTT
-	TRBV5-1	TRBJ1-1	-	14	CASSLGGVDTEAFF	TGCGCCAGCAGCTTGGGAGGGGTGGACACTGAAGCTTTCTTT
-	TRBV19	TRBJ2-4	TRBD2	15	CASSRDYLAKNIQYF	TGTGCCAGTAGTAGGGACTACCTAGCCAAAAACATTCAGTACTTC
once	TRBV28	TRBJ1-5	TRBD1	13	CASRTGSHQPQHF	TGTGCCAGCAGGACAGGGTCACATCAGCCCCAGCATTTT
-	TRBV7-8	TRBJ2-7	TRBD1	13	CASSDGQGYEQYF	TGTGCCAGCAGCGATGGACAGGGGTACGAGCAGTACTTC
-	TRBV18	TRBJ2-7	-	13	CASSPRDTNEQYF	TGTGCCAGCTCACCACGGGACACCAACGAGCAGTACTTC
-	TRBV6-6	TRBJ2-5	TRBD1	14	CASKDRAREETQYF	TGTGCCAGCAAAGACAGGGCGAGGGAAGAGACCCAGTACTTC
-	TRBV6-1	TRBJ1-6	TRBD1	13	CASSGDRVTPLHF	TGTGCCAGCAGTGGCGACAGGGTGACACCCCTCCACTTT
-	TRBV7-2	TRBJ2-7	-	13	CASSLGRAYEQYF	TGTGCCAGCAGCTTAGGGAGGGCCTACGAGCAGTACTTC
-	TRBV2	TRBJ2-7	TRBD2	15	CASRAEAGRGYEQYF	TGTGCCAGCAGAGCCGAGGCCGGGCGGGGGTACGAGCAGTACTTC
-	TRBV21-1	TRBJ1-1	-	14	CASSTDGRNTEAFF	TGTGCCAGCAGCACTGATGGCCGGAACACTGAAGCTTTCTTT
-	TRBV19	TRBJ1-6	TRBD1	13	CASSGDRGSPLHF	TGTGCCAGTAGTGGGGACAGGGGCTCACCCCTCCACTTT
-	TRBV7-8	TRBJ2-7	-	15	CASSLESGLSYEQYF	TGTGCCAGCAGCTTAGAGTCTGGGCTCTCCTACGAGCAGTACTTC
-	TRBV6-5	TRBJ2-7	-	11	CASREYYEQYF	TGTGCCAGCAGAGAATACTACGAGCAGTACTTC
-	TRBV6-6	TRBJ2-3	TRBD1	16	CASSYSETGVLDTQYF	TGTGCCAGCAGTTATTCGGAGACAGGGGTACTGGATACGCAGTATTTT
-	TRBV5-4	TRBJ2-1	-	17	CASSPEVYRTPYNEQFF	TGTGCCAGCAGCCCGGAGGTTTACCGGACACCTTACAATGAGCAGTTCTTC
-	TRBV6-6	TRBJ1-1	-	10	CASGDTEAFF	TGTGCCAGCGGGGACACTGAAGCTTTCTTT
-	TRBV5-1	TRBJ2-3	TRBD2	15	CASSSGLAAKDTQYF	TGCGCCAGCAGCTCAGGACTAGCGGCAAAAGATACGCAGTATTTT
-	TRBV11-2	TRBJ2-7	TRBD1	15	CASSLDPGQGYEQYF	TGTGCCAGCAGCCTAGATCCGGGACAGGGCTACGAGCAGTACTTC
once	TRBV5-1	TRBJ1-2	-	15	CASSLVTGKVYGYTF	TGCGCCAGCAGCTTGGTAACAGGAAAAGTATATGGCTACACCTTC
-	TRBV2	TRBJ2-2	TRBD1	15	CASSQGQGAIGELFF	TGTGCCAGCTCGCAGGGACAGGGGGCAATCGGGGAGCTGTTTTTT
-	TRBV5-1	TRBJ2-3	-	14	CASSLGQDTDTQYF	TGCGCCAGCAGCTTGGGGCAGGACACAGATACGCAGTATTTT
-	TRBV7-2	TRBJ2-7	TRBD2	16	CASSLESSGGWFEQYF	TGTGCCAGCAGCTTAGAGTCTAGCGGGGGCTGGTTCGAGCAGTACTTC
-	TRBV15	TRBJ2-5	-	15	CATSRQGGSTRTQYF	TGTGCCACCAGCAGACAGGGTGGTAGCACAAGGACCCAGTACTTC
-	TRBV6-5	TRBJ1-1	TRBD1	14	CASSSDRGRTEAFF	TGTGCCAGCAGTTCCGACAGGGGGCGAACTGAAGCTTTCTTT
-	TRBV7-2	TRBJ2-3	-	14	CASSLAVGGPTQYF	TGTGCCAGCAGCTTAGCGGTGGGTGGTCCTACGCAGTATTTT
-	TRBV19	TRBJ1-5	-	17	CASSITTGGSGNQPQHF	TGTGCCAGTAGTATTACGACAGGTGGGTCGGGCAATCAGCCCCAGCATTTT
few	TRBV30	TRBJ2-3	-	12	CAWSPSSDTQYF	TGTGCCTGGAGTCCCTCGTCAGATACGCAGTATTTT
-	TRBV5-6	TRBJ1-2	-	15	CASTYSGRGLGGYTF	TGTGCCAGCACCTATTCGGGGAGGGGCTTAGGTGGCTACACCTTC
-	TRBV5-1	TRBJ1-1	-	14	CASSLSQGYTEAFF	TGCGCCAGCAGCCTGTCACAGGGTTACACTGAAGCTTTCTTT